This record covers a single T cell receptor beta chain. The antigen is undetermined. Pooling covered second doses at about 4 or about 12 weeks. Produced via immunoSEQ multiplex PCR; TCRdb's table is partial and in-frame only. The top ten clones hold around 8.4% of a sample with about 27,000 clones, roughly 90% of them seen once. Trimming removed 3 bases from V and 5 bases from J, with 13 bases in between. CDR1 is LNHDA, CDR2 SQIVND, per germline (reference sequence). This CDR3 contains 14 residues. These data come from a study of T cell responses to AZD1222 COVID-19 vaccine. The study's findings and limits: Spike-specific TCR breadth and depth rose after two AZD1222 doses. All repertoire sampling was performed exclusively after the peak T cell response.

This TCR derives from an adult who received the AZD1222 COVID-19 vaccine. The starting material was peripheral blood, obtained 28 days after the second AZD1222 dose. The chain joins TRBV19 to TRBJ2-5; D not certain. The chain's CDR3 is CASSIQGSTETQYF. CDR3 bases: TGTGCCAGTAGTATTCAAGGCAGTACGGAGACCCAGTACTTC. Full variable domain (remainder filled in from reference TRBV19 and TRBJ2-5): DGGITQSPKYLFRKEGQNVTLSCEQNLNHDAMYWYRQDPGQGLRLIYYSQIVNDFQKGDIAEGYSVSREKKESFPLTVTSAQKNPTAFYLCASSIQGSTETQYFGPGTRLLVL.